Listed below are T cell receptor beta chains from one sample, sequenced in a study of blood T cell repertoires in COVID-19. Sequencing was performed with immunoSEQ multiplex PCR; in TCRdb, only in-frame clones are kept and a portion is missing. The data show under 300,000 clones, roughly 87% seen once. Material for sequencing was peripheral blood. Receptor source: a human donor in a cohort sampled during active COVID-19. CDR3s leave out the opening cysteine and the closing phenylalanine or tryptophan. Size values are once, few and many counts, or a class for expanded clones, and some rows have none.

j_call v_call clone_size cdr3_aa
TRBJ2-2 TRBV19 . ASSLGLAENTGELF
TRBJ2-3 TRBV23-1 . ASSQSEKGMSDTQY
TRBJ1-1 TRBV12-3/TRBV12-4 . ASSNTGRAEAF
TRBJ2-7 TRBV5-1 . ASSGPGLTYEQY
TRBJ2-5 TRBV10-3 . AIGRGQETQY
TRBJ2-1 TRBV6-5 once ASSLRTSGNNEQF
TRBJ1-6 TRBV2 few ASGESVSYNSPLH
TRBJ2-3 TRBV7-9 . ASGLAQTDTQY
TRBJ2-7 TRBV11-2 once ASSLTSSGAGGNEQY
TRBJ1-1 TRBV5-4 once ASSRWEGDTEAF
TRBJ2-7 TRBV24-1 . ATSPGPGAGEQY
TRBJ2-5 TRBV18 . ASSPSAGTHQETQY
TRBJ2-2 TRBV9 . ASSAGGLVGNTGELF
TRBJ2-2 TRBV24-1 . ATSEGVGGELF
TRBJ1-5 TRBV10-3 . ATQGVNQPQH
TRBJ1-2 TRBV15 . ATSRTGTEIGYT
TRBJ2-7 TRBV6-6 . ASSRNREGQY
TRBJ2-2 TRBV11-2 few ASSLSGLAGYTGELF
TRBJ2-1 TRBV27 once ASSRQLLLAGGVSYNEQF
TRBJ2-1 TRBV3-1/TRBV3-2 . ASSHAPLLSYNEQF
TRBJ1-3 TRBV6-2/TRBV6-3 many ASSSQENTIY
TRBJ2-1 TRBV7-9 . ASTKRGSSYNEQF